The 4 T cell receptor beta chains presented below share a single source sample, sequenced in a study of blood T cell repertoires in COVID-19. Profiling relied on immunoSEQ multiplex PCR, and the TCRdb table lists in-frame clones only, not all of them. The repertoire consists of approximately 260,000 clones, with 89% occurring once and the leading ten covering 1.9%. Sequencing input: PBMCs or T cells enriched from blood (not recorded which). These receptors came from a woman in her sixties or seventies who had recovered from COVID-19.

This rearrangement joins TRBV5-1 to TRBJ2-1, with D maybe TRBD2 (5 bases). The V and J ends lost 3 bases and 4 bases respectively, with 14 bases between them. The CDR3 is 15 residues long. Germline V CDR1 and CDR2: SGHRS, YFSETQ. DNA of the CDR3: TGCGCCAGCAGCTCGAACGGGGAACAATACAATGAGCAGTTCTTC. Its translation: CASSSNGEQYNEQFF.

The rearrangement uses TRBV7-3 and TRBJ1-1; D gene unclear. V shed 2 bases and J shed 4 bases, with 17 bases lying between them. This CDR3 spans 16 amino acids. Per germline, CDR1 SGHTA and CDR2 FQGTGA. The CDR3 here is CASSLFHFSAGTEAFF. CDR3 coding DNA: TGTGCCAGCAGCTTATTTCACTTCTCAGCGGGCACTGAAGCTTTCTTT.

This clone has more than one count but fewer than ten. CDR3 residues: CASGRENGKNIQYF. The CDR3, as DNA: TGTGCCAGCGGGCGGGAGAACGGCAAAAACATTCAGTACTTC. The V gene is TRBV9, the J gene TRBJ2-4, with 7 nucleotides matching TRBD2. J was trimmed by 3 bases and V by 7 bases; bases with no gene match: 7. Per germline, CDR1 SGDLS and CDR2 YYNGEE. The CDR3 has 14 residues.

This clone came up a few times. Other nucleotide sequences from this sample produce the same CDR3. The genes are TRBV5-1 and TRBJ1-2, with 7 bases fitting TRBD1. Germline values: CDR1 SGHRS, CDR2 YFSETQ. There are 15 residues in the CDR3. J gave up 4 bases and V 0 bases, and 6 bases lay outside the gene matches. CDR3 sequence reads: CASSLAEGAGYGYTF. CDR3 DNA sequence: TGCGCCAGCAGCTTGGCGGAGGGGGCCGGCTATGGCTACACCTTC.